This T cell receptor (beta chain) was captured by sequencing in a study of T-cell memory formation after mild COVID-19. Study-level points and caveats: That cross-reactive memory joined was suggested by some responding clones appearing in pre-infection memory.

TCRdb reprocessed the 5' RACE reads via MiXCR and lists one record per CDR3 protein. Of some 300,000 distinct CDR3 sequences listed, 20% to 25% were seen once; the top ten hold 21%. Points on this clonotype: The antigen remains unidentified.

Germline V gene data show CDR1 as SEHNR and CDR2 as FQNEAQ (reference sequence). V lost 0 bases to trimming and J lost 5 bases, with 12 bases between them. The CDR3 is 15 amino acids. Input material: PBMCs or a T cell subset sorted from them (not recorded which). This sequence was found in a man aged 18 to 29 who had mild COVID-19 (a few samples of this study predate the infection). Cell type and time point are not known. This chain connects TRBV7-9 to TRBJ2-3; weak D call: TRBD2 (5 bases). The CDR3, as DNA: TGTGCCAGCAGCTTAGCGCGGGTGATTCGAGATACGCAGTATTTT. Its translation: CASSLARVIRDTQYF.